The next 13 T cell receptor beta chains were all read from a single sample in a study of human versus mouse CDR3 diversity and MHC coevolution. Produced via immunoSEQ multiplex PCR; TCRdb's table is partial and in-frame only. Of 80,000 or so clones in the sample, 93% were seen once. Sequenced sample: naive CD4+ T cells from blood. The subset here: CD45RO-negative CD62L-positive naive CD4 T cells. These receptors were obtained from a person aged 25 to 75 in good health.

The chain joins TRBV7-2 to TRBJ2-1; 13 bases agree with TRBD2. V dropped 5 bases and J dropped 7; count of bases not matched to a gene: 8. Germline values: CDR1 SGHTA, CDR2 FQGNSA. The CDR3 has 16 residues. The CDR3 here is CASSLSGLAGLNEQFF. The CDR3 nucleotides are TGTGCCAGCAGCCTTTCGGGACTAGCGGGATTGAATGAGCAGTTCTTC.

The rearrangement links TRBV28 to TRBJ2-1; 12 bases are a match to TRBD2. CDR3 size: 15 residues. The V and J ends lost 5 bases and 10 bases, in that order; junction bases with no gene match: 9. The germline V gene has CDR1 MDHEN and CDR2 SYDVKM. CDR3 DNA: TGTGCCAGCAGTCCGGGACTAGCGGGCCGAGGGGAGCAGTTCTTC. This gives the protein CASSPGLAGRGEQFF. The full variable domain, with the rest looked up from reference TRBV28 and TRBJ2-1, is DVKVTQSSRYLVKRTGEKVFLECVQDMDHENMFWYRQDPGLGLRLIYFSYDVKMKEKGDIPEGYSVSREKKERFSLILESASTNQTSMYLCASSPGLAGRGEQFFGPGTRLTVL.

As DNA, the CDR3 is TGTGCCAGCAGTACAGGGGTCCGTTTACGGGCTTTCTTT. It is translated as CASSTGVRLRAFF. The rearrangement uses TRBV28 and TRBJ1-1; TRBD1 matches at 7 bases. The V and J ends lost 5 bases and 11 bases, in that order; junction bases with no gene match: 11. Germline V lookup: CDR1 MDHEN, CDR2 SYDVKM. This CDR3 is 13 amino acids long. The full variable domain, in which reference TRBV28 and TRBJ1-1 provide the parts outside the CDR3, is DVKVTQSSRYLVKRTGEKVFLECVQDMDHENMFWYRQDPGLGLRLIYFSYDVKMKEKGDIPEGYSVSREKKERFSLILESASTNQTSMYLCASSTGVRLRAFFGQGTRLTVV.

On this clone itself: Other DNA sequences in this sample translate to the same CDR3. This chain connects TRBV27 to TRBJ2-2; D remains ambiguous. Germline V gene data show CDR1 as MNHEY and CDR2 as SMNVEV (reference sequence). Trimming stripped 5 bases from V and 2 bases from J, with 12 bases between. The CDR3 is 15 amino acids. Here the CDR3 DNA reads TGTGCCAGCAGTGTCGGCCCGGGTAACACCGGGGAGCTGTTTTTT. Translation: CASSVGPGNTGELFF.

The chain joins TRBV19 to TRBJ2-1; 13 bases line up with TRBD2. The CDR3 length is 16 residues. V lost 5 bases to trimming and J lost 9 bases; unmatched junction nucleotides: 10. From germline, CDR1 is LNHDA and CDR2 SQIVND (reference sequence). The CDR3 DNA is TGTGCCAGTAGTCTAACCGGGACTAGCGGGGTTGGTGAGCAGTTCTTC. Its protein is CASSLTGTSGVGEQFF. Together with reference TRBV19 and TRBJ2-1, the CDR3 gives the full variable domain: DGGITQSPKYLFRKEGQNVTLSCEQNLNHDAMYWYRQDPGQGLRLIYYSQIVNDFQKGDIAEGYSVSREKKESFPLTVTSAQKNPTAFYLCASSLTGTSGVGEQFFGPGTRLTVL.

The chain has TRBV5-4 and TRBJ2-5; possible D gene TRBD2, 6 bases. With 4 bases removed from V and 3 bases from J, the gap between germline ends came to 10 bases. The germline V gene encodes CDR1 SGHNT and CDR2 YYREEE (reference sequence). The CDR3 loop spans 13 amino acids. Here the CDR3 DNA reads TGTGCCAGCAGCCCAACGGGGGAAGAGACCCAGTACTTC. Protein sequence: CASSPTGEETQYF.

The V call is TRBV6-5, the J call TRBJ2-1; 7 bases are a match to TRBD1. From germline, CDR1 is MNHEY and CDR2 SVGAGI. The CDR3 runs 15 residues. V shed 4 bases, J shed 3 bases, and the junction held 6 bases outside the gene matches. The CDR3 DNA sequence: TGTGCCAGCAGTTTGACAGGGCCTTACTACAATGAGCAGTTCTTC. Translating it yields CASSLTGPYYNEQFF.

The gene calls are TRBV4-2 and TRBJ2-1, with TRBD1 identical over 9 bases. This CDR3 comprises 15 residues. Germline assignment: CDR1 LGHNA and CDR2 YNFKEQ. The J segment lost 2 bases and the V segment lost 4 bases, leaving 3 bases of the junction unmatched. The CDR3: CASSRDRVTYNEQFF. As DNA, the CDR3 is TGTGCCAGCAGCCGGGACAGGGTCACCTACAATGAGCAGTTCTTC.

The V call is TRBV6-6, the J call TRBJ1-4, with D unclear. The germline CDR1 and CDR2 sequences are MNHNY and SVGAGI (reference sequence). V was shortened by 3 bases and J by 1 base, with 9 bases between the two germline ends. This CDR3 has 15 residues. In nucleotides, the CDR3 is TGTGCCAGCAGTTATGGGAGCCTAACTAATGAAAAACTGTTTTTT. Residues: CASSYGSLTNEKLFF.

A single count supports this clone. CDR3 nucleotides: TGTGCCAGCAGCGTAGAGGGGGAGACCTACAATGAGCAGTTCTTC. Protein sequence: CASSVEGETYNEQFF. J is TRBJ2-1 and V is TRBV9; D is possibly TRBD1 (6 bases). V lost 0 bases to trimming and J lost 2 bases, with 9 bases between them. This CDR3 is built from 15 residues. Germline loops: CDR1 SGDLS, CDR2 YYNGEE.

J is TRBJ1-1 and V is TRBV6-5; 7 nucleotides line up with TRBD1. Germline CDR1 reads MNHEY; CDR2 reads SVGAGI. V was pared by 6 bases and J by 1 base, with 5 bases of the junction left unmatched. This CDR3 contains 14 residues. CDR3 nucleotide sequence: TGTGCCAGCAGCCGGGACAGCGCGAACACTGAAGCTTTCTTT. Its protein is CASSRDSANTEAFF.

The gene calls are TRBV6-1 and TRBJ2-1, with D perhaps matching TRBD2 (7 bases). Germline lookup yields CDR1 MNHNS and CDR2 SASEGT. The CDR3 extends over 14 amino acids. The V and J ends lost 6 bases and 6 bases respectively, with 15 bases between them. In nucleotides, the CDR3 is TGTGCCAGCAGGAGGGGGGAGGGCCGCAATGAGCAGTTCTTC. This translates into CASRRGEGRNEQFF.

The count of this clone is one. The V and J genes are TRBV11-3 and TRBJ2-1; the match to TRBD2 covers 14 bases. The J segment lost 7 bases and the V segment lost 4 bases, leaving 15 bases of the junction unmatched. The CDR3 contains 19 residues. Germline V gene lookup returns CDR1 SGHNT and CDR2 YENEEA. CDR3 sequence: CASSSGLTSGGAVENEQFF. CDR3 DNA sequence: TGTGCCAGCAGCTCCGGGCTGACTAGCGGGGGGGCGGTAGAAAATGAGCAGTTCTTC.